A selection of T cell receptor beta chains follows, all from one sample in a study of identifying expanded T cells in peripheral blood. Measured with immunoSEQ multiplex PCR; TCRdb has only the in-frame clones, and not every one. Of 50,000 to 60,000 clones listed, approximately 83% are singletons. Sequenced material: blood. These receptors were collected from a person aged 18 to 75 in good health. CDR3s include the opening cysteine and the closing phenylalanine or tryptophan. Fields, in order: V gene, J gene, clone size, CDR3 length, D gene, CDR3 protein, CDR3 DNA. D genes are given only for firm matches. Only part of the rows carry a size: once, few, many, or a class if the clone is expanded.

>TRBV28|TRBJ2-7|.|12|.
CASSLRQYEQYF
TGTGCCAGCAGTTTACGACAGTACGAGCAGTACTTC
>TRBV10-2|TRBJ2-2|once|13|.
CASSPSGTGELFF
TGCGCCAGCAGCCCGAGTGGGACCGGGGAGCTGTTTTTT
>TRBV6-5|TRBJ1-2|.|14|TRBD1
CASRPPTGVRGYTF
TGTGCCAGCAGGCCTCCGACAGGGGTCAGGGGCTACACCTTC
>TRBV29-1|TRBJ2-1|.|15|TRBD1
CSVDPDRGTYNEQFF
TGCAGCGTTGATCCCGACAGGGGAACCTACAATGAGCAGTTCTTC
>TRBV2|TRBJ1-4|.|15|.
CASSPGRATNEKLFF
TGTGCCAGCAGCCCGGGACGCGCAACTAATGAAAAACTGTTTTTT
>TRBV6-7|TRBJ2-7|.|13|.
CASSYREAYEQYF
TGTGCCAGCAGTTACAGGGAAGCATACGAGCAGTACTTC
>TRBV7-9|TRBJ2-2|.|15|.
CASSLYGDPTGELFF
TGTGCCAGCAGCTTATACGGGGATCCCACCGGGGAGCTGTTTTTT
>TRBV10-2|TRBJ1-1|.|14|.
CASRALTGRTEAFF
TGCGCCAGCAGAGCCCTCACAGGGCGGACTGAAGCTTTCTTT
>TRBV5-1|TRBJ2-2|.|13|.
CASRPIGGGELFF
TGCGCCAGCCGACCCATAGGGGGCGGGGAGCTGTTTTTT
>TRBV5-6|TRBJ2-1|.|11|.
CASSAGFEQFF
TGTGCCAGCAGCGCGGGTTTTGAGCAGTTCTTC
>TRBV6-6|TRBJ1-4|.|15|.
CASRPGRLLGEKLFF
TGTGCCAGCAGACCCGGCCGGCTCCTGGGTGAAAAACTGTTTTTT
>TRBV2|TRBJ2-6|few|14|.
CASRKGNGANVLTF
TGTGCCAGCAGAAAGGGGAATGGGGCCAACGTCCTGACTTTC
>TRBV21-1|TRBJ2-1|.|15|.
CASSRTSGRSGEQFF
TGTGCCAGCAGCAGGACTAGCGGGAGATCGGGTGAGCAGTTCTTC
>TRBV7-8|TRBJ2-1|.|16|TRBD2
CASSPRLEAGDNEQFF
TGTGCCAGCAGCCCACGACTAGAAGCGGGAGACAATGAGCAGTTCTTC
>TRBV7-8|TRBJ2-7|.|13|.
CASSLEGVREQYF
TGTGCCAGCAGCTTAGAGGGCGTCCGGGAGCAGTACTTC
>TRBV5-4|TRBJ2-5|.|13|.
CASSTTSEETQYF
TGTGCCAGCAGCACCACTAGTGAAGAGACCCAGTACTTC
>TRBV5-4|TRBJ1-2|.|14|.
CASSGRDTMYGYTF
TGTGCCAGCAGCGGCCGGGACACTATGTATGGCTACACCTTC
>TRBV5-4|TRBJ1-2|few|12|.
CASSSDNYGYTF
TGTGCCAGCAGCTCGGACAACTATGGCTACACCTTC
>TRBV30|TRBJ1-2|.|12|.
CACQDGLYGYTF
TGTGCCTGCCAAGACGGACTCTATGGCTACACCTTC
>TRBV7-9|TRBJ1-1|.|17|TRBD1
CASSLGTGGVMNTEAFF
TGTGCCAGCAGCTTAGGGACAGGGGGTGTAATGAACACTGAAGCTTTCTTT
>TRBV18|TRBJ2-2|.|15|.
CASSPPGPRTGELFF
TGTGCCAGCTCACCACCGGGGCCTCGCACCGGGGAGCTGTTTTTT
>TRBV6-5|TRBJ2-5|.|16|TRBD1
CASSYSTGNLRETQYF
TGTGCCAGCAGTTACTCGACAGGGAATTTAAGAGAGACCCAGTACTTC
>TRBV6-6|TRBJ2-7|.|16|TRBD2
CASSYTLAGIPYEQYF
TGTGCCAGCAGTTACACATTAGCGGGTATCCCCTACGAGCAGTACTTC
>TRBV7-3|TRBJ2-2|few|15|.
CASSPTRRGTGELFF
TGTGCCAGCAGCCCCACCCGGAGAGGCACCGGGGAGCTGTTTTTT
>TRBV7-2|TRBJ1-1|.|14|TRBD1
CASSSSGTGVKAFF
TGTGCCAGCAGCTCGAGCGGGACAGGGGTTAAAGCTTTCTTT
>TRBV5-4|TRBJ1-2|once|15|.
CASSLAGQGAYGYTF
TGTGCCAGCAGCTTGGCCGGTCAGGGAGCGTATGGCTACACCTTC
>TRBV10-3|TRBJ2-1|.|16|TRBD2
CAISEATSGRGSEQFF
TGTGCCATCAGTGAGGCGACTAGCGGGAGGGGGAGTGAGCAGTTCTTC
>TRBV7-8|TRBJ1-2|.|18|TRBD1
CASSLDAGQGSSNYGYTF
TGTGCCAGCAGCTTAGATGCGGGACAGGGATCCTCTAACTATGGCTACACCTTC
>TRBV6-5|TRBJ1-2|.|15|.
CASSKSGTTHYGYTF
TGTGCCAGCAGTAAGTCAGGGACAACACACTATGGCTACACCTTC
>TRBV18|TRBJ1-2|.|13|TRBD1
CASSSQGADGYTF
TGTGCCAGCTCATCCCAGGGGGCTGATGGCTACACCTTC
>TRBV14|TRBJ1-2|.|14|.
CASSQGGGGLGYTF
TGTGCCAGCAGCCAAGGAGGCGGGGGGCTTGGCTACACCTTC
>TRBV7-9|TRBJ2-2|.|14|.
CASSLVGNTGELFF
TGTGCCAGCAGCTTAGTGGGGAACACCGGGGAGCTGTTTTTT
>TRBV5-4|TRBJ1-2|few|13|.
CASSLGQTYGYTF
TGTGCCAGCAGCTTGGGACAGACTTATGGCTACACCTTC
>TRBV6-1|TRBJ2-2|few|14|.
CASSERAATGELFF
TGTGCCAGCAGTGAACGGGCGGCCACCGGGGAGCTGTTTTTT
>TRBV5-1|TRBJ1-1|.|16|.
CASSQGPGRMNTEAFF
TGCGCCAGCAGCCAGGGACCGGGCCGGATGAACACTGAAGCTTTCTTT
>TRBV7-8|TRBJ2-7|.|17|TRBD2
CASSLAPIGGRDYEQYF
TGTGCCAGCAGCTTAGCTCCAATTGGCGGGAGAGATTACGAGCAGTACTTC
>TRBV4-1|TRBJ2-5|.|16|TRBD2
CASSQRASGTQETQYF
TGCGCCAGCAGCCAACGTGCTAGCGGGACTCAAGAGACCCAGTACTTC
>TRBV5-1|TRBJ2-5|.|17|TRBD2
CASSLVGLAGLSETQYF
TGCGCCAGCAGCTTGGTTGGGCTAGCGGGGTTATCAGAGACCCAGTACTTC
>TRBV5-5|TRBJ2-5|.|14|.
CASMPGTRQETQYF
TGTGCCAGCATGCCCGGAACACGGCAAGAGACCCAGTACTTC
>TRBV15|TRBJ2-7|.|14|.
CATSRGHRNYEQYF
TGTGCCACCAGCAGAGGTCACAGAAACTACGAGCAGTACTTC
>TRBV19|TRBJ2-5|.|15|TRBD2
CASSIVAGGPVTQYF
TGTGCCAGTAGTATTGTAGCGGGGGGGCCTGTGACCCAGTACTTC
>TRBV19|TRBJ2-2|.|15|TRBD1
CASCQLGQGAGELFF
TGTGCCAGTTGTCAATTGGGACAGGGGGCCGGGGAGCTGTTTTTT